This note documents a single T cell receptor beta chain sequence. What it binds is not known. All donors were Caucasian adults living in Nashville, Tennessee. Germline V CDR1 and CDR2: MNHNY, SVGAGI (reference sequence). The V end was cut by 5 bases, the J end by 5 bases, with 12 bases between. The length of the CDR3 is 13 residues. These data are taken from a study of shared clonotypes between healthy human individuals. Study context: There were three CD4 naive, three CD4 memory, two CD8 naive and one CD8 memory plates per donor.

The method was immunoSEQ multiplex PCR; TCRdb's version includes in-frame clones alone and lacks a portion of them. The sample lists roughly 2.2 million clones, 85% to 95% occurring once. Study observations and caveats: Estimated richness values were generally larger in naive subsets than in memory subsets. What rarefaction showed was incomplete sorted-subset sequencing despite large depth.

The chain links TRBV6-6 to TRBJ1-2, with D perhaps matching TRBD1 (5 bases). Source material: naive CD4+ T cells from PBMCs. Sample subset: CD45RA+ positively selected. This sequence was found in a man in his late teens or twenties in good health. Some clones in this sample may be carry-over from other donors' samples. In nucleotides, the CDR3 is TGTGCCAGCAGTCTCGGGACCCCATATGGCTACACCTTC. The encoded protein is CASSLGTPYGYTF.